The 20 T cell receptor beta chains given below trace back to one sample, sequenced in a study of shared clonotypes between healthy human individuals. Libraries were prepared by immunoSEQ multiplex PCR; TCRdb keeps only in-frame clonotypes and omits some of them. Counted here are approximately 2.3 million clones, over 85% occurring once; the ten biggest clones make up under 0.45%. The sample taken for sequencing was naive CD4+ T cells from PBMCs. Specified subset: CD45RA+ positively selected. The receptors come from a man between 18 and 29 years old in good health. Some clones in this sample may be carry-over from other donors' samples.

On this clone: Other DNA sequences in the same sample also yield this CDR3. This sequence joins TRBV7-3 and TRBJ2-3; 8 nucleotides agree with TRBD1. Looked up from germline, CDR1 is SGHTA and CDR2 is FQGTGA. After removal of 3 bases from V and 2 bases from J, the junction contained 1 base not matched to a gene. The CDR3 has 14 residues. CDR3 sequence: CASSLDRATDTQYF. The CDR3 bases are TGTGCCAGCAGCTTGGACAGGGCCACAGATACGCAGTATTTT.

CDR3 coding DNA: TGTGCCAGCAGCGCTTCCGGGACAAAAGGGGAGACCCAGTACTTC. Translating it yields CASSASGTKGETQYF. This chain connects TRBV9 to TRBJ2-5; maybe TRBD1 (6 bases). Between the trimmed V and J ends, which lost 3 bases and 5 bases, there was a span of 17 bases. Germline V CDR1 and CDR2: SGDLS, YYNGEE. The CDR3 spans 15 residues.

The rearrangement links TRBV5-1 to TRBJ2-7; 14 bases are a match to TRBD2. This CDR3 is built from 14 residues. V dropped 5 bases and J dropped 7; count of bases not matched to a gene: 5. CDR1 and CDR2 (germline): SGHRS, YFSETQ. CDR3 loop: CASRGLAGGLEQYF. The CDR3 DNA reads TGCGCCAGCAGAGGACTAGCGGGAGGTCTTGAGCAGTACTTC.

This clone was counted a single time. Different DNA sequences within this sample yield the same CDR3. V and J are TRBV9 and TRBJ2-3; 9 nucleotides agree with TRBD2. CDR1 is SGDLS and CDR2 is YYNGEE in the germline V gene. With V trimmed by 5 bases and J by 2 bases, 6 bases remained unmatched. The CDR3 has 15 amino acids. The CDR3 sequence is CASSATSGTTDTQYF. In DNA form, the CDR3 reads TGTGCCAGCAGTGCGACTAGCGGTACCACAGATACGCAGTATTTT.

V is TRBV19 and J is TRBJ1-2; a possible D gene is TRBD1 (5 bases). The CDR3 is 14 residues long. Germline CDR1 and CDR2: LNHDA and SQIVND (reference sequence). Trimming shortened V by 5 bases and J by 6 bases, and 16 bases separated the two germline ends. DNA for the CDR3: TGTGCCAGTAGTGTCAACGGGGCGTGGAATGGCTACACCTTC. Translation: CASSVNGAWNGYTF.

The chain carries TRBV5-1 and TRBJ2-1, with D unclear. Germline CDR1 is SGHRS and CDR2 is YFSETQ. Deletions cut 4 bases from V and 0 bases from J, with 11 bases between. The CDR3 has 15 residues. This CDR3 reads CASSPEPSSYNEQFF. CDR3 nucleotides: TGCGCCAGCAGCCCTGAGCCGAGCTCCTACAATGAGCAGTTCTTC.

The CDR3 loop is CASSPLGRTGELFF. For the CDR3, the DNA is TGTGCCAGCAGCCCTCTCGGAAGAACCGGGGAGCTGTTTTTT. The gene calls are TRBV6-5 and TRBJ2-2; D ambiguous. CDR3 length: 14 amino acids. Germline CDR1 is MNHEY and CDR2 is SVGAGI. Trimming removed 6 bases at V and 5 bases at J, with 13 bases between.

The rearrangement uses TRBV5-1 and TRBJ2-7; perhaps TRBD1 as D (5 bases). CDR1 is SGHRS, CDR2 YFSETQ, per germline. The length of the CDR3 is 15 residues. The ends were cut back, 4 bases at V and 0 bases at J, with 14 bases in the middle. CDR3 protein: CASSASGARSYEQYF. Here the CDR3 DNA reads TGCGCCAGCAGCGCCTCTGGGGCCCGCTCCTACGAGCAGTACTTC.

The rearrangement links TRBV25-1 to TRBJ1-2; D is unclear. With 1 base removed from V and 4 bases from J, the gap between germline ends came to 13 bases. CDR1 is MGHDK and CDR2 is SYGVNS in the germline V gene. The CDR3 runs to 15 residues. CDR3 protein: CASSESGTSTYGYTF. CDR3 bases: TGTGCCAGCAGTGAATCCGGCACCTCCACCTATGGCTACACCTTC.

The rearrangement links TRBV11-2 to TRBJ2-6; a weak D match, TRBD1 (5 bases). Germline-derived CDR1 and CDR2 are SGHAT and FQNNGV. The V end was cut by 4 bases, the J end by 0 bases, with 10 bases between. The CDR3 totals 16 residues. CDR3 DNA: TGTGCCAGCAGCTCCAGGGCGAGCTCTGGGGCCAACGTCCTGACTTTC. Residues: CASSSRASSGANVLTF.

This chain uses TRBV2 with TRBJ2-7; D gene uncertain. CDR3 length: 13 residues. Trimming shortened V by 6 bases and J by 0 bases, and 9 bases separated the two germline ends. CDR1 and CDR2 from the germline V gene are SNHLY and FYNNEI. The CDR3 loop is CASRSDLSYEQYF. CDR3 sequence (DNA): TGTGCCAGCAGATCGGACCTCTCCTACGAGCAGTACTTC. Combining the CDR3 with reference TRBV2 and TRBJ2-7 gives the whole variable domain EPEVTQTPSHQVTQMGQEVILRCVPISNHLYFYWYRQILGQKVEFLVSFYNNEISEKSEIFDDQFSVERPDGSNFTLKIRSTKLEDSAMYFCASRSDLSYEQYFGPGTRLTVT.

The gene calls are TRBV5-1 and TRBJ2-1; D unresolved. The germline V gene has CDR1 SGHRS and CDR2 YFSETQ. V lost 2 bases to trimming and J lost 15 bases, with 18 bases between them. This CDR3 comprises 13 residues. CDR3 amino acids: CASSFLKQENLFF. CDR3 bases: TGCGCCAGCAGCTTTCTAAAGCAGGAGAATCTGTTCTTC.

V gene TRBV18 combines with J gene TRBJ2-7; 8 positions agree with TRBD1. V trimming: 3 bases; J trimming: 5 bases; junction bases outside the gene matches: 9. This CDR3 is 15 amino acids long. Germline CDR1 is KGHSH and CDR2 is LQKENI. CDR3 region: CASSPYAGGADEQYF. The DNA for the CDR3 is TGTGCCAGCTCACCCTACGCAGGGGGCGCAGACGAGCAGTACTTC.

The chain combines TRBV7-9 with TRBJ2-7; the match to TRBD2 covers 10 bases. The CDR3 extends over 15 amino acids. Germline V CDR1 and CDR2: SEHNR, FQNEAQ (reference sequence). V trimming: 1 base; J trimming: 5 bases; junction bases outside the gene matches: 5. In DNA, the CDR3 is TGTGCCAGCAGCTTAGGTAGCGGGAGGAACGACGAGCAGTACTTC. The encoded protein is CASSLGSGRNDEQYF.

This chain links TRBV28 with TRBJ1-4; 10 bases are shared with TRBD1. V shed 6 bases and J 10 bases; nucleotides not matched to a gene: 11. The CDR3 runs to 15 residues. Germline loops: CDR1 MDHEN, CDR2 SYDVKM. CDR3 residues: CASSPTGTGVPKLFF. The CDR3 DNA is TGTGCCAGCAGCCCCACCGGGACAGGGGTACCAAAACTGTTTTTT.

The gene calls are TRBV6-5 and TRBJ1-3; D unclear. The germline V gene has CDR1 MNHEY and CDR2 SVGAGI. Trimming removed 5 bases from V and 2 bases from J, with 13 bases in between. The CDR3 spans 15 residues. The CDR3 loop is CASSPTGGAGNTIYF. The CDR3 region has the DNA TGTGCCAGCAGTCCAACGGGAGGTGCTGGAAACACCATATATTTT.

The gene calls are TRBV28 and TRBJ1-2, with D maybe TRBD1 (5 bases). Trimming removed 6 bases at V and 0 bases at J, with 14 bases between. Germline CDR1 is MDHEN and CDR2 is SYDVKM. The CDR3 sequence is 15 residues long. CDR3 sequence (DNA): TGTGCCAGCAGCCCCGGGACCCTGCCTAACTATGGCTACACCTTC. It encodes CASSPGTLPNYGYTF.

The rearrangement links TRBV28 to TRBJ2-2; maybe TRBD2 (5 bases). In germline, CDR1 is MDHEN, CDR2 SYDVKM. This CDR3 comprises 16 residues. Trimming removed 7 bases from V and 5 bases from J, with 20 bases in between. CDR3 coding DNA: TGTGCCAGCATCCGAGGGCGAGAGGCGAGAACCGGGGAGCTGTTTTTT. This sequence encodes CASIRGREARTGELFF.

V is TRBV7-6 and J is TRBJ2-3; the match to TRBD2 covers 7 bases. V was pared by 5 bases and J by 0 bases, with 11 bases of the junction left unmatched. This CDR3 spans 17 amino acids. Germline CDR1 is SGHVS and CDR2 is FNYEAQ. Here the CDR3 DNA reads TGTGCCAGCAGCCCCTCTCTAGGCGGGAGAAGCACAGATACGCAGTATTTT. Its translation is CASSPSLGGRSTDTQYF.

This clone was recorded only once. The CDR3 DNA sequence: TGTGCCAGCAGCTCGACAGGACAACCACGCGAGCAGTACTTC. Translating gives CASSSTGQPREQYF. This chain connects TRBV7-3 to TRBJ2-7; tentatively, D is TRBD1 (6 bases). Germline-derived CDR1 and CDR2 are SGHTA and FQGTGA. V was pared by 4 bases and J by 6 bases, with 16 bases between. The CDR3 runs to 14 residues.